The clone carrying this T cell receptor beta chain has only one observation. The antigen is not known. The data are from a study of shared clonotypes between healthy human individuals. The wider study: Three plates were used per donor for CD4 naive, three for CD4 memory, two for CD8 naive and one for CD8 memory.

Terminally differentiated effector memory CD45RA+ cells were excluded from the naive CD8 cells, which were CD45RO-negative and positively selected for CCR7. TCRdb's copy holds only in-frame clones and misses some; the assay was immunoSEQ multiplex PCR. The table records 630,000 or so clones, roughly 98% of them present only once. The germline V gene encodes CDR1 MDHEN and CDR2 SYDVKM. CDR3 length: 14 residues. Trimming left V 1 base short and J 5 bases short, with 12 bases between. Findings of the study overall: Only blood was sampled, and tissue TCR repertoires likely differ from blood ones. Compared with clonotypes that all four donors shared, non-shared clonotypes had lower generation probabilities.

Specimen: naive CD8+ T cells sorted from blood. This sequence was found in a man aged 30 to 45 in good health. The chain recombines TRBV28 with TRBJ2-7; TRBD1 might be the D (6 bases). In nucleotides, the CDR3 is TGTGCCAGCAGTTTATATGGGGACATCGACGAGCAGTACTTC. Its translation is CASSLYGDIDEQYF. Based on the CDR3 plus reference TRBV28 and TRBJ2-7, the full variable domain is DVKVTQSSRYLVKRTGEKVFLECVQDMDHENMFWYRQDPGLGLRLIYFSYDVKMKEKGDIPEGYSVSREKKERFSLILESASTNQTSMYLCASSLYGDIDEQYFGPGTRLTVT.